The entry below describes one T cell receptor (beta chain). Its antigen is currently unknown. At the DNA level, this CDR3 is encoded by other sequences in the same sample as well. The sample comes from a study of shared clonotypes between healthy human individuals. Study-level information: CD4 naive cells filled three plates per donor, CD4 memory three, CD8 naive two and CD8 memory one.

Study observations and caveats: The diversity represented, both genetic and in exposure history, was limited by few donors. The study found lower generation probabilities in non-shared clonotypes than in those shared by all four donors.

Some clones are missing from TCRdb's copy, which holds only in-frame ones; the method was immunoSEQ multiplex PCR. The table has some 2,500,000 clones, 93% seen once. The CDR3 is made up of 14 amino acids. CDR1 SGHRS and CDR2 YFSETQ come from the germline V gene. Trimming cost V 4 bases and J 4 bases, with 14 bases left between them. V and J are TRBV5-1 and TRBJ2-5; D is perhaps TRBD2 (5 bases). This receptor was obtained from a man aged 18 to 35 in good health. Some clones in this sample may be carry-over from other donors' samples. Sequenced input: naive CD4+ T cells from PBMCs. Subset of the sample: CD45RA+ positively selected. The CDR3 DNA follows: TGCGCCAGCAGCCCCGGAGGTGGAGTAGAGACCCAGTACTTC. This sequence encodes CASSPGGGVETQYF.